This TCR beta chain was observed in a study of CD8 T cells in Susac syndrome (dated by TCRdb to the late 2010s). With regard to the full study: The study used repertoire sequencing to test whether antigen drove CD8+ T cell activation and differentiation in Susac syndrome. Results the study describes overall, beyond this receptor: The TCR sequencing and HLA analysis was acknowledged to have included a relatively small number of individuals.

Peripheral blood CD8+ and CD4+ T cells from healthy donors, Susac syndrome patients and multiple sclerosis patients were profiled using high-throughput TCR beta sequencing. Healthy donors were age- and sex-matched controls. Bulk CD8+ and CD4+ T cells were purified magnetically by negative isolation, whereas CD8+ TEMRA cells were enriched by FACS. Blood was drawn into EDTA tubes, processed within 24 hours, and PBMCs were isolated by density gradient centrifugation. PBMCs intended for TCR sequencing were frozen in liquid nitrogen and were later thawed in a 37 degrees C water bath. The sorted or isolated CD4+, CD8+ and CD8+ TEMRA cells reached a purity of at least 90%. RNA was extracted with the RNeasy kit and about 0.5 to 1 ug was reverse transcribed using random hexamers. TCR beta CDR3 regions were amplified with the immunoSEQ multiplex PCR assay covering 54 Vbeta and 13 Jbeta segments. PCR amplification bias was corrected by using a synthetic template baseline for primer optimization and computational correction. On the study's bioinformatics: Reads were annotated to V, D and J genes according to IMGT and were analyzed with immunoSEQ Analyzer, with only productive sequences retained. Clonality was computed as one minus Shannon entropy normalized by log2 of the number of productive unique sequences. For each patient and control, public and private clones were evaluated within the 100 most prevalent clones. Clones were defined as Susac-specific if absent from the healthy and MS cohorts, from 1052 published viral clones and from other ImmuneACCESS disease sequences. The public reads were run again by TCRdb, first through fastp at Q25 and then through MiXCR, and only productive beta chains were kept. Rows matching on CDR3 protein sequence are summarized as one entry with the most common DNA and genes. For this entry, the V and J calls and clone size follow TCRdb and not the study's own pipeline. A total of 180,000 or so distinct CDR3 sequences appear in this sample, 90% to 95% of them only once. The top ten hold about 0.13% of the sample.

From cysteine to phenylalanine, the CDR3 is 12 amino acids long. The kept DNA is CDR3 alone, 36 bases in frame from the first base. The V end loses 3 bases and the J end loses 6 bases, and a stretch of 11 bases separates them. CDR1 and CDR2 were assigned from the germline V gene (reference sequence) as GTSNPN and SVGIG. Remarks on this clonotype: The target of this receptor is not known. No qualities accompany the bases; no much larger clone lies one base away.

Recombination linked TRBV30 to TRBJ1-2; a confident D gene designation cannot be given. The source is a human donor in good health. Sequencing was performed on CD4+ T cells from PBMCs. The CDR3 region reads CAWRGRRDGYTF. The sequenced DNA is TGTGCCTGGAGGGGCAGGAGAGATGGCTACACCTTC.